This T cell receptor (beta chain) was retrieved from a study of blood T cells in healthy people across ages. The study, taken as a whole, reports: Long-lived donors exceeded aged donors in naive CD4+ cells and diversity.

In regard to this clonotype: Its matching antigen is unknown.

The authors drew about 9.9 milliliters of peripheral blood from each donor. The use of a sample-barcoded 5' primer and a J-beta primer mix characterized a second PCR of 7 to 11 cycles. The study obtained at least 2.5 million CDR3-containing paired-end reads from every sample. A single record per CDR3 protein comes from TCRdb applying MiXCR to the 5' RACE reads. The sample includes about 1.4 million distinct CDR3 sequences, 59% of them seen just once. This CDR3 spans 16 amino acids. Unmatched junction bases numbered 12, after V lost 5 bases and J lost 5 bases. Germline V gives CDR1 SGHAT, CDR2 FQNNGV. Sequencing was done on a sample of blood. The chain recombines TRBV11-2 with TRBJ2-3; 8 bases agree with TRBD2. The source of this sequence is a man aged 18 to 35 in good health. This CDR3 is CASSPPQAGVGDTQYF. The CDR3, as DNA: TGTGCCAGCAGCCCGCCCCAAGCGGGAGTTGGAGATACGCAGTATTTT.